What follows are 20 T cell receptor beta chains derived from one specimen sequenced in a study of neurological immune-mediated disorders. MiXCR, applied by TCRdb to the 5' RACE reads, yields one record per CDR3 protein. The sample records about 55,000 distinct CDR3 sequences, less than 5% being singletons. Sequencing was done on a sample of PBMCs. The receptors here all came from a man aged 50-59 years with multiple sclerosis.

This clonotype has at least ten counts. The J gene is TRBJ1-1, the V gene TRBV10-3; D is unresolved. The CDR3 length is 14 residues. V was trimmed by 0 bases and J by 1 base, leaving 6 bases between them. Germline V gene data show CDR1 as ENHRY and CDR2 as SYGVKD. As DNA, the CDR3 is TGTGCCATCAGTGAGTCTTTTGCGAACACTGAAGCTTTCTTT. This codes for CAISESFANTEAFF.

This clonotype appeared many times. The CDR3, as DNA: TGTGCCAGCAGCTTAGCGTCGGGACAGGGGGCCTCCAGGGATACGCAGTATTTT. Translated: CASSLASGQGASRDTQYF. This chain links TRBV7-9 with TRBJ2-3, with 12 bases aligning to TRBD1. The germline V gene has CDR1 SEHNR and CDR2 FQNEAQ (reference sequence). The V gene end was trimmed by 0 bases and the J gene end by 6 bases; junction bases not matched to a gene: 10. This CDR3 is 18 amino acids long.

This clonotype has ten or more counts. The chain has TRBV3-1 and TRBJ1-1; maybe TRBD1 (5 bases). Germline-derived CDR1 and CDR2 are LGHDT and YNNKEL (reference sequence). The CDR3 runs to 14 residues. Trimming took 5 bases from V and 2 from J, leaving 12 bases between them. The CDR3 region has the DNA TGTGCCAGCAGCGGGCGGGACGGCAACACTGAAGCTTTCTTT. It yields the protein CASSGRDGNTEAFF.

In this sample, this clonotype turned up many times. The V call is TRBV7-8, the J call TRBJ2-7, with TRBD2 matching over 8 bases. After removal of 0 bases from V and 4 bases from J, the junction contained 17 bases not matched to a gene. This CDR3 is built from 19 residues. CDR1 and CDR2 (germline): SGHVS, FQNEAQ. In nucleotides, the CDR3 is TGTGCCAGCAGCTTAGCCAGCGGGAGTAAGACGCGTAGGGGGTACGAGCAGTACTTC. This sequence encodes CASSLASGSKTRRGYEQYF.

This clonotype has ten or more counts. The chain employs TRBV6-6 and TRBJ2-3, with 9 bases aligning to TRBD1. The CDR3 extends over 14 amino acids. V gave up 6 bases and J gave up 2 bases; unmatched junction bases: 3. Germline V gene lookup returns CDR1 MNHNY and CDR2 SVGAGI (reference sequence). CDR3 amino acids: CASRTGGTTDTQYF. In nucleotides, the CDR3 is TGTGCCAGCAGGACAGGGGGGACCACAGATACGCAGTATTTT.

This clonotype was counted ten times or more. This chain connects TRBV7-9 to TRBJ1-6, with 9 nucleotides matching TRBD1. V shed 10 bases and J 7 bases; nucleotides not matched to a gene: 5. CDR1 is SEHNR and CDR2 is FQNEAQ in the germline V gene (reference sequence). This CDR3 contains 13 residues. The CDR3 loop reads CATADRGNSPLHF. The CDR3 coding sequence is TGTGCCACCGCGGACAGGGGAAATTCACCCCTCCACTTT.

This clonotype was seen at least ten times. The chain joins TRBV6-5 to TRBJ1-6, with 8 positions matching TRBD1. Losses at the gene ends were 6 bases for V and 6 bases for J; bases not matched to a gene: 10. This CDR3 has 16 amino acids. Germline V lookup: CDR1 MNHEY, CDR2 SVGAGI. As DNA, the CDR3 is TGTGCCAGCAGCCGAATGCTGGACAGGGCTAATTCACCCCTCCACTTT. It codes for CASSRMLDRANSPLHF.

This clonotype has a count of ten or more. The gene calls are TRBV7-9 and TRBJ2-2; D remains ambiguous. V gave up 5 bases and J gave up 3 bases, with 10 bases separating them. In germline, CDR1 is SEHNR, CDR2 FQNEAQ (reference sequence). The CDR3 sequence is 14 residues long. The CDR3 coding sequence is TGTGCCAGCAGCCCTCCCAGATACACCGGGGAGCTGTTTTTT. Translated, it gives CASSPPRYTGELFF. The full variable domain, completed using reference TRBV7-9 and TRBJ2-2, is DTGVSQNPRHKITKRGQNVTFRCDPISEHNRLYWYRQTLGQGPEFLTYFQNEAQLEKSRLLSDRFSAERPKGSFSTLEIQRTEQGDSAMYLCASSPPRYTGELFFGEGSRLTVL.

Ten or more counts support this clonotype. The chain uses TRBV20-1 and TRBJ1-5; TRBD1 aligns across 8 bases. Germline V gives CDR1 DFQATT, CDR2 SNEGSKA (reference sequence). This CDR3 is 14 amino acids long. The J segment lost 3 bases and the V segment lost 5 bases, leaving 6 bases of the junction unmatched. CDR3 protein: CSAPDRVPNQPQHF. CDR3 bases: TGCAGTGCTCCGGACAGGGTCCCCAATCAGCCCCAGCATTTT.

This clonotype came up many times. The chain links TRBV5-1 to TRBJ2-1; D not certain. Germline V gene data show CDR1 as SGHRS and CDR2 as YFSETQ. This CDR3 comprises 12 residues. Trimming removed 4 bases at V and 7 bases at J, with 9 bases between. The CDR3 bases are TGCGCCAGCAGCCCAGACTTAAATGAGCAGTTCTTC. Amino acids: CASSPDLNEQFF.

This clonotype has only a few counts. The chain combines TRBV5-6 with TRBJ2-2, with 7 bases aligning to TRBD1. This CDR3 region has 14 residues. With V trimmed by 1 base and J by 3 bases, 0 bases remained unmatched. Germline V gives CDR1 SGHDT, CDR2 YYEEEE. CDR3 sequence: CASSLRGHTGELFF. Here the CDR3 DNA reads TGTGCCAGCAGCTTGAGGGGGCACACCGGGGAGCTGTTTTTT.

V and J are TRBV11-2 and TRBJ2-7; the D is unclear. Trimming removed 1 base at V and 2 bases at J, with 6 bases between. The CDR3 length is 13 residues. The germline V gene encodes CDR1 SGHAT and CDR2 FQNNGV. This CDR3 is CASSLGMTYEQYF. The CDR3 DNA sequence: TGTGCCAGCAGCTTAGGGATGACCTACGAGCAGTACTTC.

By sample share, this clonotype is medium-sized. The genes are TRBV7-9 and TRBJ1-1, with D possibly being TRBD1 (5 bases). Trimming shortened V by 5 bases and J by 2 bases, and 12 bases separated the two germline ends. The CDR3 totals 14 residues. CDR1 is SEHNR and CDR2 is FQNEAQ in the germline V gene (reference sequence). The CDR3: CASSHPDINTEAFF. CDR3 coding DNA: TGTGCCAGCAGCCATCCGGACATTAACACTGAAGCTTTCTTT.

This clonotype has ten or more counts. V gene TRBV5-1 combines with J gene TRBJ1-4, with a possible D match to TRBD1 (5 bases). V was pared by 1 base and J by 0 bases, with 10 bases between. This CDR3 comprises 16 residues. From germline, CDR1 is SGHRS and CDR2 YFSETQ. DNA of the CDR3: TGCGCCAGCAGCTTGCTCGACAGAACAACTAATGAAAAACTGTTTTTT. Its protein product is CASSLLDRTTNEKLFF.

This clonotype was counted ten times or more. V gene TRBV12-3 or TRBV12-4 combines with J gene TRBJ1-1; TRBD1 agrees at 8 bases. J gave up 7 bases and V 5 bases, and 9 bases lay outside the gene matches. The CDR3 consists of 14 residues. The CDR3 DNA reads as TGTGCCAGCAGTCTCGGACAGGGCCTGAATGAAGCTTTCTTT. Translating it yields CASSLGQGLNEAFF.

In its sample, this clonotype was seen a few times. The genes are TRBV6-2 or TRBV6-3 and TRBJ2-7; TRBD2 might be the D (5 bases). V lost 4 bases, J lost 4 bases, and 8 bases lay in between. Germline lookup yields CDR1 MNHEY and CDR2 SVGEGT. The CDR3 is 12 amino acids. The CDR3 loop reads CASSWLAYEQYF. DNA of the CDR3: TGTGCCAGCAGTTGGTTAGCGTACGAGCAGTACTTC.

This clonotype was counted ten times or more. This chain uses TRBV15 with TRBJ2-1, with a possible D match to TRBD2 (8 bases). V was clipped by 2 bases and J by 9 bases, with 20 bases between them. The CDR3 is made up of 16 amino acids. Germline lookup yields CDR1 LNHNV and CDR2 YYDKDF (reference sequence). The CDR3 DNA sequence: TGTGCCACCAGCAGACGTCAGGGACAGACTAGCGCTGAGCAGTTCTTC. This encodes CATSRRQGQTSAEQFF.

The CDR3 DNA reads TGCAGTGCTCAGAGCAGGGCCCCGGGATCCTACAATGAGCAGTTCTTC. This translates into CSAQSRAPGSYNEQFF. This sequence joins TRBV20-1 and TRBJ2-1, with D possibly being TRBD1 or TRBD2 (5 bases each). Germline CDR1 reads DFQATT; CDR2 reads SNEGSKA (reference sequence). V was trimmed by 5 bases and J by 1 base, leaving 18 bases between them. The CDR3 runs 16 residues.

This clonotype was recorded at least ten times. The gene calls are TRBV21-1 and TRBJ2-5; the table's D call of TRBD1 was not tested on the DNA. TRBV21-1 is a known pseudogene. The CDR3 is 15 residues long. The CDR3 DNA follows: TGTGCCAGCAGCAAAAAGCCAGGGAGAAAAGAGACCCAGTACTTC. It codes for CASSKKPGRKETQYF.

This clonotype has ten or more counts. V gene TRBV9 combines with J gene TRBJ2-5; TRBD2 might be the D (5 bases). CDR3 length: 14 residues. Germline CDR1 SGDLS, CDR2 YYNGEE. V shed 0 bases and J shed 6 bases, with 12 bases lying between them. The CDR3 bases are TGTGCCAGCAGCGTAGAACTAGAGACAAAGACCCAGTACTTC. It encodes CASSVELETKTQYF.